A single sample is the source of the 6 T cell receptor beta chains below, sequenced in a study of Tregs in tolerant kidney transplant recipients. Clones were sequenced by immunoSEQ multiplex PCR, and TCRdb holds only the in-frame ones, with some missing. In the table there are tens of thousands of clones, 91% of which are singletons. Sequencing used Tregs from blood. The receptors were gathered from a human donor in good health.

The rearrangement links TRBV6-5 to TRBJ2-7; D possibly uses TRBD1 or TRBD2 (6 bases each). CDR1 and CDR2 from the germline V gene are MNHEY and SVGAGI. V lost 0 bases to trimming and J lost 3 bases, with 12 bases between them. The CDR3 spans 15 residues. The CDR3 sequence is CASSYSIGGHYEQYF. The CDR3 nucleotides read TGTGCCAGCAGTTACTCGATCGGGGGACACTACGAGCAGTACTTC.

V gene TRBV6-6 combines with J gene TRBJ1-4; no clear D. The CDR3 has 14 amino acids. Trimming shortened V by 5 bases and J by 5 bases, and 12 bases separated the two germline ends. CDR1 MNHNY and CDR2 SVGAGI come from the germline V gene (reference sequence). CDR3 sequence (DNA): TGTGCCAGCAGTGGGGTTCCGAGAAATGAAAAACTGTTTTTT. Protein: CASSGVPRNEKLFF.

The V call is TRBV5-1, the J call TRBJ2-5; unclear D gene. Germline V CDR1 and CDR2: SGHRS, YFSETQ. CDR3 size: 16 residues. Between the trimmed V and J ends, which lost 2 bases and 1 base, there was a span of 15 bases. The CDR3 nucleotides are TGCGCCAGCAGCTTTCGGTCAGGAGCGATCCAAGAGACCCAGTACTTC. It specifies CASSFRSGAIQETQYF. Based on the CDR3 plus reference TRBV5-1 and TRBJ2-5, the full variable domain is KAGVTQTPRYLIKTRGQQVTLSCSPISGHRSVSWYQQTPGQGLQFLFEYFSETQRNKGNFPGRFSGRQFSNSRSEMNVSTLELGDSALYLCASSFRSGAIQETQYFGPGTRLLVL.

The CDR3 here is CATSRNRGITNEKLFF. In nucleotides, the CDR3 is TGTGCCACCAGCAGAAACAGGGGGATCACTAATGAAAAACTGTTTTTT. This rearrangement joins TRBV15 to TRBJ1-4, with 8 bases fitting TRBD1. Germline lookup yields CDR1 LNHNV and CDR2 YYDKDF (reference sequence). The CDR3 has 16 amino acids. V gave up 2 bases and J gave up 2 bases; unmatched junction bases: 4.

This clone is a singleton in its sample. CDR3 region: CASSRNPGRSSGANVLTF. The CDR3 nucleotides read TGCGCCAGCAGCCGGAACCCGGGACGGAGCTCTGGGGCCAACGTCCTGACTTTC. This chain joins TRBV5-1 and TRBJ2-6; D could derive from TRBD1 or TRBD2 (5 bases each). This CDR3 has 18 amino acids. V dropped 4 bases and J dropped 0 bases, with 17 bases sitting between them. Per the germline V gene, CDR1 is SGHRS and CDR2 is YFSETQ.

V usage is TRBV7-9 and J usage is TRBJ1-1; 7 bases match TRBD1. The V gene end was trimmed by 3 bases and the J gene end by 5 bases; junction bases not matched to a gene: 6. The CDR3 consists of 14 residues. Germline values: CDR1 SEHNR, CDR2 FQNEAQ (reference sequence). The CDR3 here is CASSFSGGRTEAFF. DNA of the CDR3: TGTGCCAGCAGCTTCTCAGGGGGAAGGACTGAAGCTTTCTTT.